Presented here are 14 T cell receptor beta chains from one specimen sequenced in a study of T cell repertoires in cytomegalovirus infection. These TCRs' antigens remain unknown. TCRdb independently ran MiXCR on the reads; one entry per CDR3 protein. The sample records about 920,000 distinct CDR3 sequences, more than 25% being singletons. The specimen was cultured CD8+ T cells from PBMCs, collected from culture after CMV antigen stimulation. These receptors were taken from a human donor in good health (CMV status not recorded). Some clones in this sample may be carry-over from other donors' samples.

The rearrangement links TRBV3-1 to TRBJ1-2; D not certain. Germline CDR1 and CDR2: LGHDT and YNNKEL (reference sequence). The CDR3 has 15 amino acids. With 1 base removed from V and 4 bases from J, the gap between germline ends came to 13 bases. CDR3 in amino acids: CASSQAPPRGYGYTF. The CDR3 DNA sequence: TGTGCCAGCAGCCAAGCGCCACCCCGGGGCTATGGCTACACCTTC.

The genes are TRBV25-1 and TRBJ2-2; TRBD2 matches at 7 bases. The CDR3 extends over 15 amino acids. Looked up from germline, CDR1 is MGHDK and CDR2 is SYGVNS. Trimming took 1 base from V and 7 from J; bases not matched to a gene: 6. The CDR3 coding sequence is TGTGCCAGCAGTGAATGGGGGGGGAAGGACGGGGAGCTGTTTTTT. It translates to CASSEWGGKDGELFF.

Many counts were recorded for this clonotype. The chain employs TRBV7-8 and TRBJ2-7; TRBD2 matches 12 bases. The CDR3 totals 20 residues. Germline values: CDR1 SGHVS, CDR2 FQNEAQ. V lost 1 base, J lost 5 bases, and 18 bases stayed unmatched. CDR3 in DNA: TGTGCCAGCAGCTTAGGGGTATCTAGCGGGGGGGCCAGGGAGTTCGACGAGCAGTACTTC. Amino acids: CASSLGVSSGGAREFDEQYF.

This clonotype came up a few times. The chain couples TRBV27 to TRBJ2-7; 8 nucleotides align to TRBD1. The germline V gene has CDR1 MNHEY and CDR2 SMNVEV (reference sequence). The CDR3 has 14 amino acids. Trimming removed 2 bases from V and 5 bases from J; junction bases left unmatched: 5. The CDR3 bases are TGTGCCAGCAGTTTAAGGACAGGGAGCAACGAGCAGTACTTC. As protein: CASSLRTGSNEQYF.

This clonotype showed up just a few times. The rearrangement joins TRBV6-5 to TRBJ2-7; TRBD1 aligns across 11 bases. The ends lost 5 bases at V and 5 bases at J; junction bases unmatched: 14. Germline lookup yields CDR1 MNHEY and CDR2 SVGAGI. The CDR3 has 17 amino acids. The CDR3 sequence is CASSTLGGDRGIHEQYF. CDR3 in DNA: TGTGCCAGCAGTACCTTAGGGGGGGACAGGGGGATCCACGAGCAGTACTTC.

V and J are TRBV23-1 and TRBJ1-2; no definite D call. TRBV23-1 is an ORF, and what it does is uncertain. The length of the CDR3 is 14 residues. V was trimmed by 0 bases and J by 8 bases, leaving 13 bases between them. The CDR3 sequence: CASSQSLNSWGYTF. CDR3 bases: TGCGCCAGCAGTCAATCGTTGAACAGCTGGGGCTACACCTTC.

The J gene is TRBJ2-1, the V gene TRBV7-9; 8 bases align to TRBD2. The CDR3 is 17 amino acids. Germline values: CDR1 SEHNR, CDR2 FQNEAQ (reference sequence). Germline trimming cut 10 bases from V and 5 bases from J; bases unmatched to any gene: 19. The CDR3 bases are TGTGCCACTGAACGCGCTAGCGGGCGAAAGGAGGACAATGAGCAGTTCTTC. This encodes CATERASGRKEDNEQFF.

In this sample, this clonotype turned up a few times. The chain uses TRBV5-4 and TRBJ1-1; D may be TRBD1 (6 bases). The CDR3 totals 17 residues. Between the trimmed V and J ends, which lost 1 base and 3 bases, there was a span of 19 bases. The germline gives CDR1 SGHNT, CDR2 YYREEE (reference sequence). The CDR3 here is CASSLTAGAPRDTEAFF. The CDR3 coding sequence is TGTGCCAGCAGCTTGACAGCAGGGGCCCCGCGGGACACTGAAGCTTTCTTT. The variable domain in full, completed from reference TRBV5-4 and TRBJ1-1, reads ETGVTQSPTHLIKTRGQQVTLRCSSQSGHNTVSWYQQALGQGPQFIFQYYREEENGRGNFPPRFSGLQFPNYSSELNVNALELDDSALYLCASSLTAGAPRDTEAFFGQGTRLTVV.

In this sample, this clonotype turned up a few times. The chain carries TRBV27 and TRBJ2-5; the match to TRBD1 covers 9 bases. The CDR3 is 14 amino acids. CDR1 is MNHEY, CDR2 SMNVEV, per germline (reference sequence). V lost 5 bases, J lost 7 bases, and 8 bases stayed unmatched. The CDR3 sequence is CASSPGTGPGTQYF. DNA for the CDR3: TGTGCCAGCAGTCCCGGGACAGGGCCTGGGACCCAGTACTTC.

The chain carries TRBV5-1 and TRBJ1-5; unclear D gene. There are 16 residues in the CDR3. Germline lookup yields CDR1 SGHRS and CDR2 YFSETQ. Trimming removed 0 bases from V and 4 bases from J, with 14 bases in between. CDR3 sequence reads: CASSLDPAVPNQPQHF. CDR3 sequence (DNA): TGCGCCAGCAGCTTGGACCCGGCAGTGCCGAATCAGCCCCAGCATTTT.

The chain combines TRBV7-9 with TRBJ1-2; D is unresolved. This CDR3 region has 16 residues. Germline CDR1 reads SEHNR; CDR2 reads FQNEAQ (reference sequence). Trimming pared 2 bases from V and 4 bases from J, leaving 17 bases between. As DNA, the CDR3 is TGTGCCAGCAGCTTACTCCAATGGGTCGAACTCTATGGCTACACCTTC. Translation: CASSLLQWVELYGYTF.

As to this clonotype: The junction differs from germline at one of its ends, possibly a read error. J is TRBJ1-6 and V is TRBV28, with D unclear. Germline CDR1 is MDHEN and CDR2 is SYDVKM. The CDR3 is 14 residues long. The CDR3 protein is CASTGVSYNSPIHF. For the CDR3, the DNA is TGTGCCAGCACTGGGGTTTCCTATAATTCACCCATCCACTTT.

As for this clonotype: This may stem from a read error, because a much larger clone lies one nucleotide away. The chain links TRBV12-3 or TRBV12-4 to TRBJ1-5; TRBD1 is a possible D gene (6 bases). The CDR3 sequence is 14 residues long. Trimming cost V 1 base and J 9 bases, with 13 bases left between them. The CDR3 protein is CASSLGGAYRPQHF. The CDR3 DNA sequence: TGTGCCAGCAGTTTAGGGGGGGCGTATCGGCCCCAGCATTTT.

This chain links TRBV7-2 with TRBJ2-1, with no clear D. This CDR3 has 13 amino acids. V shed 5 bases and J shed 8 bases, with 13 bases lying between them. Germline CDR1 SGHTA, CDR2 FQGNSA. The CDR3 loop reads CASSLTKTDEQFF. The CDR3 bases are TGTGCCAGCAGCCTCACTAAGACTGATGAGCAGTTCTTC.